A single sample gave rise to the 13 T cell receptor beta chains below, sequenced in a study of persistence of HIV-infected CD4 T cells. Their antigen targets remain unknown. An overlapping HIV-1 Gag peptide pool stimulated these cells at about 1 ug/peptide/mL. CD40L/CD69 double-negative CD45RO-high memory CD4+ T cells were collected. This was the immunoSEQ version 4 assay in survey mode. Profiled with immunoSEQ multiplex PCR; TCRdb holds only in-frame clones, not every one. The sample carries about 64,000 clones, just under 75% recorded once. The specimen comprised CD4+ T cells sorted from PBMCs after approximately 20-hour stimulation, sampled from a patient who received antiretroviral therapy. The receptors come from an adult man with HIV who was CMV-seropositive.

By share of the sample, this clone is medium-sized. V is TRBV6-7 and J is TRBJ2-1; 9 bases map to TRBD1. TRBV6-7 counts as an open reading frame of uncertain function. CDR3 size: 16 residues. Losses at the gene ends were 0 bases for V and 6 bases for J; bases not matched to a gene: 6. The CDR3 loop is CASSYSNRDRVNEQFF. The CDR3 bases are TGTGCCAGCAGTTACTCGAACCGGGACAGGGTCAATGAGCAGTTCTTC.

This chain joins TRBV4-2 and TRBJ1-4; a weak D match, TRBD1 (5 bases). The CDR3 extends over 15 amino acids. CDR1 and CDR2 from the germline V gene are LGHNA and YNFKEQ. Between the trimmed V and J ends, which lost 2 bases and 0 bases, there was a span of 7 bases. The CDR3 is CASSQQTATNEKLFF. CDR3 sequence (DNA): TGTGCCAGCAGCCAACAGACAGCAACTAATGAAAAACTGTTTTTT.

The CDR3 nucleotides are TGCGCCAGCAGCCCACTCCGGGGAGGGGACACCGGGGAGCTGTTTTTT. Amino acid sequence: CASSPLRGGDTGELFF. The chain joins TRBV5-1 to TRBJ2-2, with TRBD2 matching over 7 bases. V was clipped by 4 bases and J by 3 bases; unmatched bases: 9. The CDR3 consists of 16 residues. Per germline, CDR1 SGHRS and CDR2 YFSETQ.

This clone was seen more than once but under ten times. The J gene is TRBJ1-1, the V gene TRBV4-1; D is unresolved. The V end was cut by 4 bases, the J end by 4 bases, with 13 bases between. Germline V gene data show CDR1 as MGHRA and CDR2 as YSYEKL. This CDR3 is built from 14 residues. This CDR3 is CASSLDTTVTEAFF. Here the CDR3 DNA reads TGCGCCAGCAGCCTCGACACAACAGTCACTGAAGCTTTCTTT.

This clone appeared once. The chain has TRBV29-1 and TRBJ1-2, with a weak D call TRBD1 (5 bases). V was clipped by 4 bases and J by 4 bases, with 16 bases between them. The CDR3 is 14 residues long. Germline CDR1 SQVTM, CDR2 ANQGSEA. The chain's CDR3 is CSVGGRQGSYGYTF. For the CDR3, the DNA is TGCAGCGTTGGAGGTAGGCAGGGAAGCTATGGCTACACCTTC.

J is TRBJ1-6 and V is TRBV9; D unclear. The germline gives CDR1 SGDLS, CDR2 YYNGEE. This CDR3 contains 13 residues. Trimming cost V 1 base and J 7 bases, with 6 bases left between them. The CDR3 loop is CASSVYQNSPLHF. The DNA for the CDR3 is TGTGCCAGCAGCGTATATCAGAATTCACCCCTCCACTTT.

This chain connects TRBV7-8 to TRBJ2-7; 7 nucleotides line up with TRBD2. The CDR3 is 14 amino acids. The germline V gene encodes CDR1 SGHVS and CDR2 FQNEAQ. Germline trimming cut 5 bases from V and 3 bases from J; bases unmatched to any gene: 7. CDR3 sequence (DNA): TGTGCCAGCAGCATTAGCGGGTTCGACTACGAGCAGTACTTC. Protein: CASSISGFDYEQYF. Based on the CDR3 plus reference TRBV7-8 and TRBJ2-7, the full variable domain is GAGVSQSPRYKVAKRGQDVALRCDPISGHVSLFWYQQALGQGPEFLTYFQNEAQLDKSGLPSDRFFAERPEGSVSTLKIQRTQQEDSAVYLCASSISGFDYEQYFGPGTRLTVT.

This clone was recorded only once. The V and J genes are TRBV30 and TRBJ2-2; tentatively, D is TRBD1 (6 bases). Germline V lookup: CDR1 GTSNPN, CDR2 SVGIG (reference sequence). V lost 7 bases, J lost 4 bases, and 16 bases lay in between. The CDR3 totals 14 residues. Written as DNA, the CDR3 is TGTGCCTACCGAAACAGGGCTAGCACCGGGGAGCTGTTTTTT. Translating it yields CAYRNRASTGELFF.

This clone was observed a few times. The chain carries TRBV15 and TRBJ1-5; perhaps TRBD1 as D (5 bases). The length of the CDR3 is 17 residues. Germline V gene data show CDR1 as LNHNV and CDR2 as YYDKDF (reference sequence). V was clipped by 2 bases and J by 2 bases, with 16 bases between them. This CDR3 is CATSRLPQGFGNQPQHF. The CDR3 DNA sequence: TGTGCCACCAGCAGATTACCTCAGGGATTTGGCAATCAGCCCCAGCATTTT.

The chain combines TRBV15 with TRBJ2-7; D possibly uses TRBD1 or TRBD2 (6 bases each). With 1 base removed from V and 0 bases from J, the gap between germline ends came to 16 bases. The CDR3 contains 17 residues. CDR1 is LNHNV and CDR2 is YYDKDF in the germline V gene (reference sequence). The CDR3 DNA follows: TGTGCCACCAGCAGAGCCTCGGGGGCCCCATTCTCCTACGAGCAGTACTTC. Its protein product is CATSRASGAPFSYEQYF.

The chain employs TRBV5-4 and TRBJ2-1, with 7 nucleotides matching TRBD1. Per germline, CDR1 SGHNT and CDR2 YYREEE (reference sequence). The length of the CDR3 is 14 residues. Germline trimming cut 4 bases from V and 5 bases from J; bases unmatched to any gene: 6. CDR3 nucleotides: TGTGCCAGCAGCCCGAGGGACAGACACAATGAGCAGTTCTTC. Amino acid sequence: CASSPRDRHNEQFF.

The chain couples TRBV15 to TRBJ2-4, with D perhaps TRBD1 or TRBD2 (7 bases each). V gave up 2 bases and J gave up 3 bases, with 20 bases separating them. The CDR3 contains 18 residues. CDR1 is LNHNV, CDR2 YYDKDF, per germline (reference sequence). The CDR3 sequence is CATSRPGEGASVKNIQYF. The CDR3 DNA reads as TGTGCCACCAGCAGACCCGGGGAGGGGGCGTCTGTCAAAAACATTCAGTACTTC.

This rearrangement joins TRBV2 to TRBJ2-2; 8 positions match TRBD1. This CDR3 spans 15 amino acids. Germline CDR1 is SNHLY and CDR2 is FYNNEI. Losses at the gene ends were 5 bases for V and 6 bases for J; bases not matched to a gene: 8. The CDR3 bases are TGTGCCAGCAGTCCACCGAAGGACAGGGCCGGGGAGCTGTTTTTT. This translates into CASSPPKDRAGELFF.